This T cell receptor (beta chain) originates from a study of regulatory T cells in long-lasting Graves disease. Construction of TCR beta libraries relied on iRepertoire HTBI primers and on Arm-PCR targeting CDR3 regions. TCRdb analysed the multiplex PCR reads with MiXCR anew, one entry per CDR3 protein. Among approximately 350,000 distinct CDR3 sequences listed, approximately 25% were seen once. As for time point: persistent/refractory GD, antithyroid drugs over 5 years with positive TRAb. Making the TCR library involved RNA that had been extracted from PBMCs. Patients came from an endocrinology department in Xi'an, China. This CDR3 is built from 15 residues. Germline CDR1 MNHNS, CDR2 SASEGT. Trimming removed 7 bases from V and 6 bases from J; junction bases left unmatched: 8.

The sequenced sample was peripheral blood mononuclear cells (PBMCs), obtained when the disease was refractory, from a patient treated with antithyroid drugs. The V call is TRBV6-1, the J call TRBJ2-2; 10 nucleotides match TRBD1. This TCR was sampled from a woman aged 40 to 50 with Graves disease. In nucleotides, the CDR3 is TGTGCCAGCACTCCGGGACAGGGGATGCCCGGGGAGCTGTTTTTT. Protein product: CASTPGQGMPGELFF.